This entry features one T cell receptor (beta chain) sequence. The CDR3 is 16 amino acids. The trim removed 3 bases at V and 0 bases at J, leaving 4 bases unmatched. Germline V gene sequence: CDR1 ENHRY, CDR2 SYGVKD. The data belong to a study of shared clonotypes between healthy human individuals. Some clones are missing from TCRdb's copy, which holds only in-frame ones; the method was immunoSEQ multiplex PCR. The data show around 700,000 clones, roughly 70% seen once. V and J are TRBV10-3 and TRBJ2-2; TRBD2 agrees at 7 bases. This TCR came from a woman aged 25 to 45 in good health. What was sequenced was memory CD4+ T cells sorted from blood. Subset reported: CD45RA-negative fraction. CDR3 sequence: CAISDTGTTNTGELFF. The CDR3, as DNA: TGTGCCATCAGTGACACCGGGACTACGAACACCGGGGAGCTGTTTTTT.